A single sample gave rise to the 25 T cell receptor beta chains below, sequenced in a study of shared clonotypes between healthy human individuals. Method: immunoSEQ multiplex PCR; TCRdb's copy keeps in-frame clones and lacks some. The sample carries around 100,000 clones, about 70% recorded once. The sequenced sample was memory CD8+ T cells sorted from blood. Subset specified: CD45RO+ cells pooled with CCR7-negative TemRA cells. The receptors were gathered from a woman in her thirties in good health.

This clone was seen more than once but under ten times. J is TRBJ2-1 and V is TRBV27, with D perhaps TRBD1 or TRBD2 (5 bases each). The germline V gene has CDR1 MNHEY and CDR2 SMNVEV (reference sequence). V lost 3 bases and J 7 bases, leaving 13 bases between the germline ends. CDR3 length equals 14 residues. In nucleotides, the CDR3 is TGTGCCAGCAGTTTTGCCACAGGAGGTAATGAGCAGTTCTTC. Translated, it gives CASSFATGGNEQFF.

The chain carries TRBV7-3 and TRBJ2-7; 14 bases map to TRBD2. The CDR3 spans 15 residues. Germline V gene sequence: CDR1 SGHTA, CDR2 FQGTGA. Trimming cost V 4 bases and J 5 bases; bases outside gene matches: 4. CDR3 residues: CASSSQGLAGDEQYF. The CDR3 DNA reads TGTGCCAGCAGCTCTCAGGGACTAGCGGGAGACGAGCAGTACTTC.

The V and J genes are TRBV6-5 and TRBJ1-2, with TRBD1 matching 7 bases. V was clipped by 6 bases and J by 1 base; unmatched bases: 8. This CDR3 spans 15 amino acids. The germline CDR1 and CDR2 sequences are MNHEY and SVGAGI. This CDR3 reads CASSRTGFNNYGYTF. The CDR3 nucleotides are TGTGCCAGCAGCCGGACAGGCTTCAATAACTATGGCTACACCTTC.

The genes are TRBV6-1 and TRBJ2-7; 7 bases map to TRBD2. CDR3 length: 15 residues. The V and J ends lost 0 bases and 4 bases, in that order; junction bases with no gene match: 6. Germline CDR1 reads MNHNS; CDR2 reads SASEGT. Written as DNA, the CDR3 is TGTGCCAGCAGTGAAGCCGGCGGGGGTTCATACGAGCAGTACTTC. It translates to CASSEAGGGSYEQYF.

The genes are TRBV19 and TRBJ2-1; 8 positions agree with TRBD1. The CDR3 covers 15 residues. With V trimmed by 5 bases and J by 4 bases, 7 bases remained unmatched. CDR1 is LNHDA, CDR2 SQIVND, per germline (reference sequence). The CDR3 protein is CASSPRTGIYNEQFF. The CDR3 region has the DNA TGTGCCAGTAGTCCACGGACAGGGATATACAATGAGCAGTTCTTC.

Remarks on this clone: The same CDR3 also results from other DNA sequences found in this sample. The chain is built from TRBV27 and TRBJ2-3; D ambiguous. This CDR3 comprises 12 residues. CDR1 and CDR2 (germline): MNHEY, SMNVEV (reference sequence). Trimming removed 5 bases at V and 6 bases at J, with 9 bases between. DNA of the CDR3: TGTGCCAGCAGTCTACTTGGGGATACGCAGTATTTT. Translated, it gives CASSLLGDTQYF.

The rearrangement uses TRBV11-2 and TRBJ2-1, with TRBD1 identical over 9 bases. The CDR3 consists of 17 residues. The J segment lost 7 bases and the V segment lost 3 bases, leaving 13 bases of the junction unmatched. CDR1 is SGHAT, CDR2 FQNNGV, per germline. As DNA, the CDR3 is TGTGCCAGCAGCTTGCCTACAGGGGGCGGTACGGGAAATGAGCAGTTCTTC. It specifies CASSLPTGGGTGNEQFF.

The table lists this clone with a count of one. CDR3 coding DNA: TGTGCCACCCTCTATAGCTACGAGCAGTACTTC. It codes for CATLYSYEQYF. The gene calls are TRBV28 and TRBJ2-7, with D unresolved. The CDR3 has 11 residues. CDR1 is MDHEN and CDR2 is SYDVKM in the germline V gene. V was pared by 10 bases and J by 3 bases, with 10 bases between.

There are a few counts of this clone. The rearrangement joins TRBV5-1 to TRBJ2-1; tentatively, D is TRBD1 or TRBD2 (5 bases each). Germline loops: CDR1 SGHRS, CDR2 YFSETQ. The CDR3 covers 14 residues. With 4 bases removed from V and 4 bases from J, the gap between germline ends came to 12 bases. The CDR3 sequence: CASSLGDPYNEQFF. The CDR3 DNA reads TGCGCCAGCAGCCTCGGGGACCCTTACAATGAGCAGTTCTTC.

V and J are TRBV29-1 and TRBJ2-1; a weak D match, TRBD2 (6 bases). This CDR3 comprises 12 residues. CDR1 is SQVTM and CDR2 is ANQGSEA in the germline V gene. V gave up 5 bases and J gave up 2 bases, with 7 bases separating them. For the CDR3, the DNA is TGCAGCGTTACGGGGGCCTACAATGAGCAGTTCTTC. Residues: CSVTGAYNEQFF.

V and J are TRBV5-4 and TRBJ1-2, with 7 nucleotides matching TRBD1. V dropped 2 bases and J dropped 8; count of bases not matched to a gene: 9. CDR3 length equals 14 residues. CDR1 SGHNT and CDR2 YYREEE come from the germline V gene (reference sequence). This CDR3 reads CASSFSRQGGGYTF. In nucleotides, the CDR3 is TGTGCCAGCAGCTTTTCACGACAGGGTGGAGGCTACACCTTC.

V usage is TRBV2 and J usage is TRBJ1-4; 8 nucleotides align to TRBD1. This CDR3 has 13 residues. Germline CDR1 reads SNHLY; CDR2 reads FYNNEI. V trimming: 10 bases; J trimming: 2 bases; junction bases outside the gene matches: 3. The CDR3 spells CANNRGTNEKLFF. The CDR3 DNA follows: TGTGCCAACAACAGGGGGACTAATGAAAAACTGTTTTTT.

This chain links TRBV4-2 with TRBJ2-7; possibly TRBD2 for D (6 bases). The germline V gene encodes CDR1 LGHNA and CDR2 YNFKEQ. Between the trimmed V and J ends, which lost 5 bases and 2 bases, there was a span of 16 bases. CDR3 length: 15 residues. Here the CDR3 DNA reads TGTGCCAGCAGCTTAGAAGGCGGAGGGACCTACGAGCAGTACTTC. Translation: CASSLEGGGTYEQYF.

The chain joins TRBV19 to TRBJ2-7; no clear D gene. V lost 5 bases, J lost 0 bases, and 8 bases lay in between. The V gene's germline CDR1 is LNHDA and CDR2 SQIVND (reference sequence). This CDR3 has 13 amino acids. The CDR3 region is CASSPVVSYEQYF. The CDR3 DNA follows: TGTGCCAGTAGTCCGGTTGTCTCCTACGAGCAGTACTTC.

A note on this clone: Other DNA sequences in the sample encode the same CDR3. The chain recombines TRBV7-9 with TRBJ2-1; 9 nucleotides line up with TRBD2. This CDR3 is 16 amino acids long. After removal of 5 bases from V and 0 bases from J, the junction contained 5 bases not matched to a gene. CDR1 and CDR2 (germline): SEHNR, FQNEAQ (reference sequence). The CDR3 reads CASSPRGGSSYNEQFF. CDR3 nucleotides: TGTGCCAGCAGCCCGCGGGGGGGGAGCTCCTACAATGAGCAGTTCTTC.

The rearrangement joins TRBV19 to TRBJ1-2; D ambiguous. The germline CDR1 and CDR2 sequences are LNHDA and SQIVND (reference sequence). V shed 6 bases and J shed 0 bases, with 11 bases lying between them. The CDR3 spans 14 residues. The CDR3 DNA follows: TGTGCCAGTAGCCCCGTTAGCGCTAACTATGGCTACACCTTC. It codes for CASSPVSANYGYTF.

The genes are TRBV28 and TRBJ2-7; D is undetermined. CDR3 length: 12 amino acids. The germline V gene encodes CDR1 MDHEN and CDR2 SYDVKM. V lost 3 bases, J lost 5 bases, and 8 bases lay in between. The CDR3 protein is CASSFEAHEQYF. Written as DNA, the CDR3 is TGTGCCAGCAGTTTCGAAGCGCACGAGCAGTACTTC.

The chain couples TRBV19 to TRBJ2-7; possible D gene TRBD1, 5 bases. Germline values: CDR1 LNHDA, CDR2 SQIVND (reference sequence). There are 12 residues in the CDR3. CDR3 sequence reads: CATSRRAGEQYF. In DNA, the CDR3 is TGTGCAACATCCCGCAGGGCCGGCGAGCAGTACTTC.

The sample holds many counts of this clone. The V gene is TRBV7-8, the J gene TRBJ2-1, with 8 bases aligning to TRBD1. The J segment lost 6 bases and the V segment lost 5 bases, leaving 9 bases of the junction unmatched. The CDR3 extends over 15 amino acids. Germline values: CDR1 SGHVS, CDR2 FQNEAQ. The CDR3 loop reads CASSTRQGPSNEQFF. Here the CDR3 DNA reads TGTGCCAGCAGCACCCGACAGGGGCCCAGCAATGAGCAGTTCTTC.

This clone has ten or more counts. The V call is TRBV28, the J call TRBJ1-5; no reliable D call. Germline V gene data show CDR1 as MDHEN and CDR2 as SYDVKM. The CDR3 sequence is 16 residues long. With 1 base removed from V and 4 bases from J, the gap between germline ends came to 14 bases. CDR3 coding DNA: TGTGCCAGCAGTTTATCTCTCCCTGGGGTTAATCAGCCCCAGCATTTT. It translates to CASSLSLPGVNQPQHF.

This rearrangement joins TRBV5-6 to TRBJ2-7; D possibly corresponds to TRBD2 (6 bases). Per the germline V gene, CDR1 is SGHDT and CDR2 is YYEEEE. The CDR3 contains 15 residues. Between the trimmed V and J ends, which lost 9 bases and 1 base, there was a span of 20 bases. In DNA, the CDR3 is TGTGCCACTAGTATGGCCCTAGGAGGGTCCTACGAGCAGTACTTC. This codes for CATSMALGGSYEQYF.

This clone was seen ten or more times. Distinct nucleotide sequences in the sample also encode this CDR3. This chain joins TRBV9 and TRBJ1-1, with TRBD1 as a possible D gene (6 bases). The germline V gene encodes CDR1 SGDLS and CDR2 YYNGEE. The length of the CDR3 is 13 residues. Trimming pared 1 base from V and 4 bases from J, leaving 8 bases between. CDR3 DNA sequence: TGTGCCAGCAGCGTATCGACAGGCACTGAAGCTTTCTTT. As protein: CASSVSTGTEAFF.

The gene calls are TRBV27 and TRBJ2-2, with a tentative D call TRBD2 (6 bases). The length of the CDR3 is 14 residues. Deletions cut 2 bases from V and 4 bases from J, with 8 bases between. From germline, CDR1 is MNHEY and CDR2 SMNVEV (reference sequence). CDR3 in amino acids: CASSLLASTGELFF. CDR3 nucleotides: TGTGCCAGCAGTTTACTAGCGAGCACCGGGGAGCTGTTTTTT.

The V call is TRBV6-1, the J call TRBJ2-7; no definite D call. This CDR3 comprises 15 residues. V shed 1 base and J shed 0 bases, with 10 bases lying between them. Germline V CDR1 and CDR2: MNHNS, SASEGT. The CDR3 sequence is CASSEVSGSSYEQYF. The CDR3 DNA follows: TGTGCCAGCAGTGAAGTTTCAGGCAGCTCCTACGAGCAGTACTTC.

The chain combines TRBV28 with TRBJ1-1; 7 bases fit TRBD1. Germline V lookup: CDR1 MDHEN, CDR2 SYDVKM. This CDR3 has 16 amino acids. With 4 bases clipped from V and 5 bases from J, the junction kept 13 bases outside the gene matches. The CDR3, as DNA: TGTGCCAGCAGTTCCGGGACAGTACTCATGGGGACTGAAGCTTTCTTT. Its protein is CASSSGTVLMGTEAFF.